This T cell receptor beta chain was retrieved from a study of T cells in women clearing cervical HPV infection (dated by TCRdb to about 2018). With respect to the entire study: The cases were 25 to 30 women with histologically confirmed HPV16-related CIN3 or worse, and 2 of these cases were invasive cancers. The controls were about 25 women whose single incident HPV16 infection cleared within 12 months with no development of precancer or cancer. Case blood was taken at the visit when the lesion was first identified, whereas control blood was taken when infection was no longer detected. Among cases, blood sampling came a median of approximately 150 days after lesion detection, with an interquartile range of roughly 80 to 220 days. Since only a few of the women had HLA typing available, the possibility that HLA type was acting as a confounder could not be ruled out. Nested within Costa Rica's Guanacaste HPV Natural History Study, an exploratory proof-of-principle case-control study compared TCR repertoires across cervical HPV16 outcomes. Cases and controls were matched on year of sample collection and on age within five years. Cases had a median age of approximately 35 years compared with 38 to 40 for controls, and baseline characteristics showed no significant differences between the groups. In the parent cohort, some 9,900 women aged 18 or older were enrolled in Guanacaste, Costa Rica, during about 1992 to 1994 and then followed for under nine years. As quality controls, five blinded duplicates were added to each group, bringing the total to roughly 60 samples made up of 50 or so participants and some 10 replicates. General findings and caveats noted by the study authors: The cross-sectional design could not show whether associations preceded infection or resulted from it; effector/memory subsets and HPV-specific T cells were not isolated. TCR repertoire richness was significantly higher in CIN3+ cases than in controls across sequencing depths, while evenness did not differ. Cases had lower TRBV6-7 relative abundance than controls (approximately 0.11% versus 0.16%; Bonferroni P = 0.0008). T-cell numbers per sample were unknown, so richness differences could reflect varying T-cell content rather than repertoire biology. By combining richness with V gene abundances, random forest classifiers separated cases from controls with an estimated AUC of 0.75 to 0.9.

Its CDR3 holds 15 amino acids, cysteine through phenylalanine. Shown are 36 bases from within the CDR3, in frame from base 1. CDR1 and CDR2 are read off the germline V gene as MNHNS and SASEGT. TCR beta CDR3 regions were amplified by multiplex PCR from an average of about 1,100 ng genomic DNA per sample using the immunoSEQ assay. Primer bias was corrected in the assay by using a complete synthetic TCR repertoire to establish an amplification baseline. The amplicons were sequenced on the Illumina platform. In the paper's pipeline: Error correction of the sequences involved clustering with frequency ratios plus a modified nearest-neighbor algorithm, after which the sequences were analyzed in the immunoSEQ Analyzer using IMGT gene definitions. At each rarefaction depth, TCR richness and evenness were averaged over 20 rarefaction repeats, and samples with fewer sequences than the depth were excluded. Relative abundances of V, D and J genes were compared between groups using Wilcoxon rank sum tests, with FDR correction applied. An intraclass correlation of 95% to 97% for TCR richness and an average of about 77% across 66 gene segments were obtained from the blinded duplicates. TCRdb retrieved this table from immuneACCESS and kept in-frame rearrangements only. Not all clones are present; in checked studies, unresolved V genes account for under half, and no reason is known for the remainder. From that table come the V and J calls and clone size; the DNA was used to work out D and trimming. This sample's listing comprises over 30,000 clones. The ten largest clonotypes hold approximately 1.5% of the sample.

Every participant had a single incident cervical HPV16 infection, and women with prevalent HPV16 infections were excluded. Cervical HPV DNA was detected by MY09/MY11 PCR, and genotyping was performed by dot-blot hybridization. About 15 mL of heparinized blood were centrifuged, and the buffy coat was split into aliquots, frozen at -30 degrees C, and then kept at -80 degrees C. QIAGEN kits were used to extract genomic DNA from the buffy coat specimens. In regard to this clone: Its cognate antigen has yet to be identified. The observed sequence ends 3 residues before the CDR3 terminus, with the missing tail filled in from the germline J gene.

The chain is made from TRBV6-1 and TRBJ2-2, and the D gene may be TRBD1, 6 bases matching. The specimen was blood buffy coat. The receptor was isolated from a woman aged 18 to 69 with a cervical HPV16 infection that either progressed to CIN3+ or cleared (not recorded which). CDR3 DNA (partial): TGTGCCAGCAGTGCGGGACAAACCTATAATTCACCG. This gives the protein CASSAGQTYNSP. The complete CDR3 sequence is CASSAGQTYNSPLFF.